This T cell receptor (beta chain) emerged from a study of T cells in Graves' hyperthyroidism and ophthalmopathy. At the level of the study: Peripheral blood was drawn at first diagnosis, prior to all treatment. Overall study results and limits: Blood also carried most thyroid clonotypes expanded above 0.001.

CDR3 length equals 14 residues. Germline CDR1 reads SSHAT; CDR2 reads FNYEAQ (reference sequence). Diagnosis rested on symptoms, serum thyroxine and TRAb, thyroid ultrasound, and orbital computed tomography. TCR beta CDR3 regions were amplified from RNA transcripts. First-round RT-PCR with HTBI primers amplified the TCR CDR3 region. TCRdb fed the multiplex PCR reads into MiXCR, producing one record per CDR3 protein. This table has under 400,000 distinct CDR3 sequences, 15% appearing once. This clonotype showed up many times. Its antigen is not identified. The junction and the germline gene differ at one end; a read error may be behind it.

The sample consisted of blood. This clonotype originated in a woman aged 55-69 years with Graves' ophthalmopathy. The chain couples TRBV7-7 to TRBJ2-5, with 9 nucleotides matching TRBD1. The CDR3 DNA reads as TGTGCTAGCAGCGTGGACAGGGGTCATGAGACCCAGTACTTC. Translation gives CASSVDRGHETQYF.